This TCR beta chain was sequenced for a study of T cells in Graves' hyperthyroidism and ophthalmopathy (dated by TCRdb to between 2017 and 2020). For the wider study: Peripheral blood samples were taken at initial diagnosis, before any treatment was given. Whether ophthalmopathy could be predicted prospectively was tested in an independent validation cohort made up of about 18 hyperthyroidism patients plus 17 patients who later progressed to ophthalmopathy. Thyroid tissue and blood T-cell repertoires from six Graves' hyperthyroidism patients were also compared in the study. Once sampling was done, hyperthyroidism patients were given methimazole at a starting dose of 30 mg daily, whereas ophthalmopathy patients were given high-dose intravenous methylprednisolone. The paper reports TCR Vbeta CDR3 sequencing of roughly 140 peripheral blood samples: some 44 ophthalmopathy, about 75 hyperthyroidism and 17 progressor patients. The 100 or so discovery patients were randomly split 7:3 into training and test sets. TCR V-J signatures able to tell the groups apart were searched for in a discovery cohort of 90 to 100 patients, of whom roughly 42 had Graves' ophthalmopathy and about 55 had stable Graves' hyperthyroidism.

A patient counted as having stable Graves' hyperthyroidism if no progression to ophthalmopathy occurred over 18 months of follow-up. Hyperthyroidism patients were newly diagnosed, with disease duration under 2 months, and aged 18 to 65 years. The study excluded patients with uncontrolled infections, other autoimmune diseases, pregnancy or lactation. Diagnoses were established on the basis of clinical symptoms, serum thyroxine and TRAb, thyroid ultrasound, and orbital computed tomography. PBMCs were separated from under 11 ml of fresh peripheral blood using Ficoll-Paque density gradient centrifugation. Total RNA was extracted using Trizol reagent, and RNA quality was assessed on an Agilent 2100 Bioanalyzer. General conclusions and limits of the study: Ophthalmopathy was separated from stable hyperthyroidism by a 13 V-J signature model, with around 90% sensitivity and 81% to 82% specificity obtained in cross-validation and 80%/75% obtained in testing. No statistical method was used to set the sample size in advance, and investigators knew the group allocation. In validation, the model predicted progression to ophthalmopathy a median of roughly 6.1 months before onset, with approximately 70% sensitivity and just under 75% specificity. Most expanded thyroid clonotypes (frequency above 0.001) were also detected in blood, a finding suggesting that blood repertoires may reflect thyroid immune responses.

The TCR beta CDR3 regions were amplified from the RNA transcripts. A first-round RT-PCR of the TCR CDR3 used the HTBI primer set with the Qiagen OneStep RT-PCR kit. Libraries were constructed in a second round of multiplex PCR, after which size selection and purification were performed. Libraries were sequenced paired-end with 100 bp reads on an Illumina HiSeq2000. For the original study's pipeline: SOAPnuke was used to process the raw data, with reads discarded if the reads contained adapters or uncalled bases, had a mean Phred below 15, or lacked an exact constant-primer or identifier match. COPE v1.2.5 was used to merge the high-quality paired reads, and each unique nucleotide sequence was defined as a clonotype. MiTCR v1.1 was used to align the clonotypes against IMGT TRBV, TRBD and TRBJ reference segments. The analysis was restricted to V-J combinations with a frequency above 0.0001, which together covered about 99% of the repertoires. The TCS score was defined as the ratio of F50 (clonal expansion) to E x V (chaos), calculated using BLOSUM62-based TCRdist between CDR3 peptides within each V-J. Welch's t-statistics and random forest reduced around 550 V-J features to under 15, which were used in a naive Bayes classifier (R e1071). Through fastp at Q25 and MiXCR, TCRdb rebuilt clones from the public reads, retaining in-frame beta chains. Each entry is one CDR3 protein sequence, shown with its most common DNA and genes. The V and J calls and clone size come from TCRdb's table, not from the authors' own analysis. Here the sample has around 690,000 distinct CDR3 sequences; about 18% occur a single time. Around 16% of the sample is in the top ten clones.

This clonotype was found many times. This receptor's antigen is unknown. No qualities accompany the bases; no much larger clone lies one base away. Reading from cysteine to phenylalanine, the CDR3 counts 17 amino acids. Only the CDR3 DNA is retained, 51 bases long and in frame from the first base. Relative to germline, V is missing 4 bases and J is missing 4 bases, with 9 bases of the junction outside any gene match. The germline V gene supplies CDR1 SGHRS and CDR2 YFSETQ. Sequencing used blood. The receptor chain draws on TRBV5-1 and TRBJ2-2, and TRBD1 matches 11 of the central bases. The sequence was obtained from a man over 45 with Graves' hyperthyroidism. CDR3 sequence: CASSRGTGGMGTGELFF. The sequence in DNA is TGCGCCAGCAGCCGCGGGACAGGGGGTATGGGCACCGGGGAGCTGTTTTTT.